This T cell receptor (beta chain) stems from a study of OX40 agonist ivuxolimab in advanced cancers. Study summary: Dose-escalation patients had hepatocellular carcinoma, melanoma, renal cell or head and neck cancer. Study results and caveats: Clones of CD4+ and CD8+ blood T cells grew by week 6 at doses of 0.1 to 3.0 mg/kg. Relative to CD4+ cells, CD8+ T cells on average had more expanded clones. Among expanded peripheral T cells, antigen specificity went undetermined.

V dropped 0 bases and J dropped 2 bases, with 12 bases sitting between them. The CDR3 consists of 15 residues. From germline, CDR1 is SGDLS and CDR2 YYNGEE. With respect to this clone: Its antigen is not identified.

Profiling relied on immunoSEQ multiplex PCR, and the TCRdb table lists in-frame clones only, not all of them. The data show roughly 30,000 clones, roughly 86% seen once. The chain uses TRBV9 and TRBJ2-7; D is possibly TRBD2 (6 bases). Sequences were derived from CD4+ or CD8+ T cells sorted from blood, sampled in a trial of the OX40 agonist ivuxolimab. This clonotype was sampled from an adult with an advanced solid tumor such as melanoma, head and neck, liver or kidney cancer. The CDR3, as DNA: TGTGCCAGCAGCGTAGGGAGCGGGCAGCCCTACGAGCAGTACTTC. This codes for CASSVGSGQPYEQYF.